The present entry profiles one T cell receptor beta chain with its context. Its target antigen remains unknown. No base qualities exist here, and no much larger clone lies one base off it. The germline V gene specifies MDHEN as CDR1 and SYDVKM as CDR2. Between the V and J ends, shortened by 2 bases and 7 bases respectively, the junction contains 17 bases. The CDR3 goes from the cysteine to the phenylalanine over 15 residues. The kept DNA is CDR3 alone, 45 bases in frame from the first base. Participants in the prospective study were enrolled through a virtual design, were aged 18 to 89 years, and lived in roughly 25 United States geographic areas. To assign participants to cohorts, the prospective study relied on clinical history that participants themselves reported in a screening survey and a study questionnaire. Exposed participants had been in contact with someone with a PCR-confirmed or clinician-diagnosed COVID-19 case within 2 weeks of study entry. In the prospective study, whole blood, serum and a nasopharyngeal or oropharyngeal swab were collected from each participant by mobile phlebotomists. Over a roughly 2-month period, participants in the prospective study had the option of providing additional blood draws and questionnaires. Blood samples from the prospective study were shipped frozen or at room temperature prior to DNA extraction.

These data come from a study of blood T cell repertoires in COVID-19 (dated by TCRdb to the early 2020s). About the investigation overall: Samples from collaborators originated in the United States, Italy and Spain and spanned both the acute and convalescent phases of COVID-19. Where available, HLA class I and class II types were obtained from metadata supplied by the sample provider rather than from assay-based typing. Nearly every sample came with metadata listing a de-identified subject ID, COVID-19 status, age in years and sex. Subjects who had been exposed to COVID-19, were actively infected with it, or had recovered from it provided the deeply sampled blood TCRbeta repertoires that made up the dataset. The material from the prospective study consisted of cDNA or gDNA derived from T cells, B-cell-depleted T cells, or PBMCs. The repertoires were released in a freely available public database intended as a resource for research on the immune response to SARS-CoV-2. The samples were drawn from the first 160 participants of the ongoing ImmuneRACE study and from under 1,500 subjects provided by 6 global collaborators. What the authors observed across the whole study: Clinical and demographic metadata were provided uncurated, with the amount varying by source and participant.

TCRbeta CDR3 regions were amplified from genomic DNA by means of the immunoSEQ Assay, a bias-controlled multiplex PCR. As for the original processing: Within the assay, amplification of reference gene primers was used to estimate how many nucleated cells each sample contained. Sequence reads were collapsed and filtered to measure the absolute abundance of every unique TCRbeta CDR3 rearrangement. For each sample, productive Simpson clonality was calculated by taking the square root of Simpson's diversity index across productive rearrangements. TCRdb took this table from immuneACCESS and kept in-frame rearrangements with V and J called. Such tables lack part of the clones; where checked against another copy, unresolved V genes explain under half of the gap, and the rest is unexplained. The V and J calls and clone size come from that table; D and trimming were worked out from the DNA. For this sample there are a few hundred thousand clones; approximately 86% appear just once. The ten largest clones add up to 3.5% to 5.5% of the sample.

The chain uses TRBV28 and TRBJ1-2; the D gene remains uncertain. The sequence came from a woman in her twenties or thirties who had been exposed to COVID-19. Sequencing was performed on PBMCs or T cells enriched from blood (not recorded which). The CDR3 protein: CASSLGGPLKSGYTF. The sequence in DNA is TGTGCCAGCAGTTTAGGAGGGCCTCTTAAGTCTGGCTACACCTTC.